What follows are 32 T cell receptor beta chains derived from one specimen sequenced in a study of T-cell reconstitution after alpha-beta-depleted transplantation in children. As it was prepared, the TCRbeta library received unique molecular identifiers. TCRdb independently ran MiXCR on the PCR reads; one entry per CDR3 protein. Among 300,000 or so distinct CDR3 sequences listed, about a tenth were seen once. The sequencing used PBMCs from the stem cell graft donor, collected from the stem cell graft. Every receptor here comes from a human donor who donated a stem cell graft to a child with SCID.

This clonotype was recorded a few times. Here the CDR3 reads CASIPTGQNTEAFF. In DNA form, the CDR3 reads TGTGCCAGCATTCCAACGGGACAGAACACTGAAGCTTTCTTT. The chain employs TRBV12-3 or TRBV12-4 and TRBJ1-1, with D possibly matching TRBD1 (6 bases). V lost 7 bases, J lost 1 base, and 13 bases lay in between. The CDR3 length is 14 residues.

There are many counts of this clonotype. This chain links TRBV9 with TRBJ1-4, with D possibly being TRBD1 (5 bases). The CDR3 is 17 residues long. The germline gives CDR1 SGDLS, CDR2 YYNGEE. The V end lost 0 bases, the J end lost 5 bases, and 17 bases lay between the germline ends. CDR3 in amino acids: CASSVDQWRGPNEKLFF. The CDR3 DNA reads TGTGCCAGCAGCGTAGACCAGTGGAGGGGACCCAATGAAAAACTGTTTTTT. Full variable domain (rest looked up from reference TRBV9 and TRBJ1-4): DSGVTQTPKHLITATGQRVTLRCSPRSGDLSVYWYQQSLDQGLQFLIQYYNGEERAKGNILERFSAQQFPDLHSELNLSSLELGDSALYFCASSVDQWRGPNEKLFFGSGTQLSVL.

This clonotype showed up just a few times. The chain uses TRBV6-5 and TRBJ2-1, with 9 bases lining up with TRBD1. Per the germline V gene, CDR1 is MNHEY and CDR2 is SVGAGI. This CDR3 contains 11 residues. The V gene end was trimmed by 4 bases and the J gene end by 15 bases; junction bases not matched to a gene: 4. As DNA, the CDR3 is TGTGCCAGCAGTTCCGGGACAGGGTGGTTCTTC. Translated, it gives CASSSGTGWFF.

This clonotype appeared a few times. The chain carries TRBV7-2 and TRBJ1-6; D gene uncertain. The germline V gene encodes CDR1 SGHTA and CDR2 FQGNSA. V was shortened by 1 base and J by 10 bases, with 8 bases between the two germline ends. The CDR3 is 13 residues long. The DNA of the CDR3 is TGTGCCAGCAGCTTAGAAACTTTATCACCCCTCCACTTT. Translated: CASSLETLSPLHF.

This sequence joins TRBV2 and TRBJ1-1; D is perhaps TRBD1 (5 bases). The V gene lost 6 bases and the J gene lost 3 bases, with 17 bases spanning the gap. The germline gives CDR1 SNHLY, CDR2 FYNNEI. This CDR3 comprises 15 residues. DNA for the CDR3: TGTGCCAGCAGCCTCAGGGAGCCTGGGGACACTGAAGCTTTCTTT. It codes for CASSLREPGDTEAFF. Based on the CDR3 plus reference TRBV2 and TRBJ1-1, the full variable domain is EPEVTQTPSHQVTQMGQEVILRCVPISNHLYFYWYRQILGQKVEFLVSFYNNEISEKSEIFDDQFSVERPDGSNFTLKIRSTKLEDSAMYFCASSLREPGDTEAFFGQGTRLTVV.

This clonotype was counted a few times. At one end the junction does not follow the germline gene, possibly because of a read error. The rearrangement uses TRBV5-1 and TRBJ2-7; D unclear. CDR1 SGHRS and CDR2 YFSETQ come from the germline V gene. CDR3 length: 12 amino acids. The CDR3: CASTNDPYEQYF. The CDR3 nucleotides are TGCGCCAGCACTAACGACCCCTACGAACAGTACTTC.

This clonotype was observed a few times. The chain couples TRBV12-3 or TRBV12-4 to TRBJ2-3, with D possibly being TRBD1 or TRBD2 (5 bases each). The CDR3 is 15 residues long. The V gene lost 0 bases and the J gene lost 1 base, with 8 bases spanning the gap. The chain's CDR3 is CASSLARGRTDTQYF. The CDR3 DNA follows: TGTGCCAGCAGTTTAGCCCGGGGCCGCACAGATACGCAGTATTTT.

This clonotype was observed at least ten times. The chain is built from TRBV7-9 and TRBJ2-1, with 12 bases fitting TRBD2. J was trimmed by 5 bases and V by 9 bases; bases with no gene match: 5. This CDR3 comprises 14 residues. The germline V gene encodes CDR1 SEHNR and CDR2 FQNEAQ (reference sequence). The CDR3 region is CASVLAGGHNEQFF. In DNA form, the CDR3 reads TGTGCCAGTGTCCTAGCGGGGGGGCACAATGAGCAGTTCTTC.

The rearrangement uses TRBV7-9 and TRBJ1-2; 7 bases map to TRBD1. The CDR3 has 15 residues. Germline loops: CDR1 SEHNR, CDR2 FQNEAQ (reference sequence). The V segment lost 5 bases and the J segment 3 bases; nucleotides outside the gene matches: 9. In nucleotides, the CDR3 is TGTGCCAGCAGCCCTACGGGACAGAACTACTATGGCTACACCTTC. It codes for CASSPTGQNYYGYTF.

In the case of this clonotype: One end of the junction varies from germline; a read error may be responsible. The V gene is TRBV7-3, the J gene TRBJ2-5; the match to TRBD2 covers 15 bases. This CDR3 is 18 amino acids long. CDR1 is SGHTA and CDR2 is FQGTGA in the germline V gene. Written as DNA, the CDR3 is TGTGCCAGCAGCATAACCTCGGGACTAGCGGGGGGAGAGGAGACCCAGTACTTC. Residues: CASSITSGLAGGEETQYF.

This chain links TRBV29-1 with TRBJ2-2, with D possibly TRBD1 on 5 matching bases. Germline V gives CDR1 SQVTM, CDR2 ANQGSEA. The CDR3 spans 12 residues. Trimming pared 2 bases from V and 6 bases from J, leaving 7 bases between. In DNA form, the CDR3 reads TGCAGCGTTGAACCAGGGTCCGGGGAGCTGTTTTTT. Amino acid sequence: CSVEPGSGELFF.

This clonotype was observed at least ten times. The chain links TRBV20-1 to TRBJ2-5; TRBD1 aligns across 8 bases. V gave up 5 bases and J gave up 5 bases; unmatched junction bases: 4. Germline-derived CDR1 and CDR2 are DFQATT and SNEGSKA (reference sequence). This CDR3 comprises 12 residues. In DNA, the CDR3 is TGCAGTGCTTGGACAGGGAGGGAGACCCAGTACTTC. Its translation is CSAWTGRETQYF.

In nucleotides, the CDR3 is TGCGCCAGCAGTCAATTAGTGGGACAGTATACGCAGTATTTT. Translated: CASSQLVGQYTQYF. V is TRBV4-1 and J is TRBJ2-3; 7 bases match TRBD1. Germline lookup yields CDR1 MGHRA and CDR2 YSYEKL. The CDR3 sequence is 14 residues long. After removal of 6 bases from V and 7 bases from J, the junction contained 10 bases not matched to a gene.

This clonotype was detected a few times. The CDR3 sequence: CASSVASLATDTQYF. The CDR3 DNA reads TGTGCCAGCAGCGTAGCTTCACTAGCCACAGATACGCAGTATTTT. The V gene is TRBV9, the J gene TRBJ2-3, with D perhaps matching TRBD2 (6 bases). The CDR3 covers 15 residues. Looked up from germline, CDR1 is SGDLS and CDR2 is YYNGEE. With 0 bases removed from V and 2 bases from J, the gap between germline ends came to 10 bases.

This clonotype was counted many times. The rearrangement joins TRBV14 to TRBJ2-7, with a possible D match to TRBD2 (5 bases). The CDR3 is 14 amino acids. The V and J ends lost 0 bases and 5 bases respectively, with 11 bases between them. The germline gives CDR1 SGHDN, CDR2 FVKESK. The CDR3 region has the DNA TGTGCCAGCAGCCAAGATTTTGTGAGGGACGAGCAGTACTTC. Translating it yields CASSQDFVRDEQYF.

This clonotype showed up many times. The chain links TRBV20-1 to TRBJ2-1; D may be TRBD1 (6 bases). V was shortened by 6 bases and J by 7 bases, with 19 bases between the two germline ends. The CDR3 consists of 14 residues. The germline V gene has CDR1 DFQATT and CDR2 SNEGSKA (reference sequence). The DNA of the CDR3 is TGCAGTGCCGCCCCCAGGGGTAGGGGAAATGAGCAGTTCTTC. It specifies CSAAPRGRGNEQFF.

The rearrangement links TRBV20-1 to TRBJ2-2, with 12 positions matching TRBD2. The CDR3 consists of 15 residues. V shed 1 base, J shed 7 bases, and the junction held 4 bases outside the gene matches. Germline CDR1 is DFQATT and CDR2 is SNEGSKA (reference sequence). CDR3 sequence reads: CSARALAGGLGELFF. The DNA of the CDR3 is TGCAGTGCTAGAGCCCTAGCGGGGGGGCTCGGGGAGCTGTTTTTT.

This clonotype was recorded a few times. The chain combines TRBV9 with TRBJ2-7; D may correspond to TRBD1 or TRBD2 (6 bases each). This CDR3 spans 14 amino acids. V was pared by 4 bases and J by 2 bases, with 13 bases between. CDR1 is SGDLS and CDR2 is YYNGEE in the germline V gene. The CDR3 protein is CASSRGTNAYEQYF. CDR3 DNA: TGTGCCAGCAGCCGGGGGACAAATGCCTACGAGCAGTACTTC.

Only a few counts were recorded for this clonotype. The chain is built from TRBV6-1 and TRBJ2-2, with TRBD2 as a possible D gene (7 bases). Looked up from germline, CDR1 is MNHNS and CDR2 is SASEGT. The CDR3 loop spans 13 amino acids. V lost 11 bases and J 5 bases, leaving 15 bases between the germline ends. The CDR3 spells CAGGAGSTGELFF. In DNA form, the CDR3 reads TGTGCCGGGGGGGCAGGTTCGACCGGGGAGCTGTTTTTT.

This rearrangement joins TRBV5-1 to TRBJ2-5; TRBD1 matches 9 bases. Germline V gene data show CDR1 as SGHRS and CDR2 as YFSETQ. The trim removed 3 bases at V and 5 bases at J, leaving 14 bases unmatched. CDR3 length: 17 residues. CDR3 nucleotides: TGCGCCAGCAGCTCCGGTGTGGGGACAGGGTCAAGGGAGACCCAGTACTTC. It encodes CASSSGVGTGSRETQYF.

The chain has TRBV12-3 or TRBV12-4 and TRBJ2-1; D not certain. V was clipped by 3 bases and J by 0 bases, with 9 bases between them. The CDR3 is 15 residues long. The CDR3: CASSLVESSYNEQFF. The CDR3 nucleotides read TGTGCCAGCAGTTTGGTGGAGAGCTCCTACAATGAGCAGTTCTTC.

The J gene is TRBJ2-7, the V gene TRBV29-1; 7 bases match TRBD1. CDR1 SQVTM and CDR2 ANQGSEA come from the germline V gene. V dropped 5 bases and J dropped 0; count of bases not matched to a gene: 7. The CDR3 contains 14 residues. CDR3 in amino acids: CSVKGADFSYEQYF. The CDR3 coding sequence is TGCAGCGTTAAGGGGGCCGATTTCTCCTACGAGCAGTACTTC.

This clonotype was seen many times. The chain uses TRBV9 and TRBJ2-1, with D possibly matching TRBD2 (6 bases). Germline CDR1 reads SGDLS; CDR2 reads YYNGEE. V was pared by 0 bases and J by 8 bases, with 27 bases between. The CDR3 is 19 amino acids. CDR3 DNA: TGTGCCAGCAGCGTAGTCCCCCGCCTACTAGCTCCCAGGTCCCATGAGCAGTTCTTC. It specifies CASSVVPRLLAPRSHEQFF.

Only a few counts were recorded for this clonotype. The chain carries TRBV6-1 and TRBJ2-6; 7 bases map to TRBD2. CDR1 MNHNS and CDR2 SASEGT come from the germline V gene. This CDR3 spans 13 amino acids. V trimming: 8 bases; J trimming: 2 bases; junction bases outside the gene matches: 0. The DNA of the CDR3 is TGTGCCAGCGGGGGGGCTGGGGCCAACGTCCTGACTTTC. This translates into CASGGAGANVLTF.

This chain joins TRBV6-5 and TRBJ2-3; D remains unclear. With 0 bases removed from V and 0 bases from J, the gap between germline ends came to 10 bases. This CDR3 is built from 16 residues. Germline V gene data show CDR1 as MNHEY and CDR2 as SVGAGI. The CDR3, as DNA: TGTGCCAGCAGTTACTCGAGGATGGAGAGCACAGATACGCAGTATTTT. Translating gives CASSYSRMESTDTQYF.

This clonotype has ten or more counts. Sequence at one end of the junction differs from germline and may be a read error. The rearrangement links TRBV4-1 to TRBJ2-1; D is perhaps TRBD1 (5 bases). This CDR3 is 12 amino acids long. Germline V gene lookup returns CDR1 MGHRA and CDR2 YSYEKL. CDR3 sequence reads: CASSPDRNEQFF. The CDR3 DNA reads TGTGCCAGCAGTCCCGACAGAAATGAGCAGTTCTTC.

This clonotype was observed at least ten times. As DNA, the CDR3 is TGTGCCACCCACGACAGGGGGACAGATACGCAGTATTTT. It encodes CATHDRGTDTQYF. The chain is built from TRBV10-3 and TRBJ2-3; 9 nucleotides match TRBD1. The CDR3 has 13 residues. J was trimmed by 3 bases and V by 10 bases; bases with no gene match: 5. Germline V gives CDR1 ENHRY, CDR2 SYGVKD.

This chain connects TRBV4-2 to TRBJ2-3, with 9 bases identical to TRBD2. There are 17 residues in the CDR3. V was clipped by 4 bases and J by 7 bases; unmatched bases: 15. From germline, CDR1 is LGHNA and CDR2 YNFKEQ. The CDR3 DNA sequence: TGTGCCAGCAGCCCCCCCTCCGGGACTAGCAACCGGTATACGCAGTATTTT. Translated, it gives CASSPPSGTSNRYTQYF.

This clonotype was counted at least ten times. The V call is TRBV5-1, the J call TRBJ1-3, with a tentative D call TRBD1 (6 bases). The germline CDR1 and CDR2 sequences are SGHRS and YFSETQ. The CDR3 consists of 13 residues. V gave up 6 bases and J gave up 7 bases, with 14 bases separating them. The CDR3 is CASMEPGGNTIYF. In DNA form, the CDR3 reads TGCGCCAGCATGGAGCCTGGGGGCAACACCATATATTTT.

At least ten counts were recorded for this clonotype. This chain joins TRBV12-3 or TRBV12-4 and TRBJ1-3; a possible D gene is TRBD1 (5 bases). The V end lost 8 bases, the J end lost 4 bases, and 12 bases lay between the germline ends. The CDR3 extends over 13 amino acids. CDR3 region: CASGRTTGNTIYF. The CDR3 region has the DNA TGTGCCAGCGGGCGGACAACCGGAAACACCATATATTTT.

The J gene is TRBJ2-5, the V gene TRBV12-3 or TRBV12-4, with D perhaps being TRBD1 or TRBD2 (5 bases each). The ends were cut back, 6 bases at V and 6 bases at J, with 17 bases in the middle. The CDR3 covers 14 residues. The DNA for the CDR3 is TGTGCCAGCAGCTCCGGGACCCACAGTAAGACCCAGTACTTC. This sequence encodes CASSSGTHSKTQYF.

The sample holds many counts of this clonotype. CDR3 loop: CASSEGGGPSGELFF. CDR3 in DNA: TGTGCCAGCAGTGAAGGCGGGGGGCCGTCCGGGGAGCTGTTTTTT. This chain links TRBV2 with TRBJ2-2; TRBD2 agrees at 8 bases. The junction had 4 bases not matched to a gene; V was cut back by 1 base and J by 6 bases. The CDR3 extends over 15 amino acids. CDR1 SNHLY and CDR2 FYNNEI come from the germline V gene.